This TCR beta chain was recorded in a study of blood T cell repertoires in COVID-19. Across the whole study: Acute and convalescent COVID-19 specimens originated in the United States, Italy and Spain. T cells, B-cell-depleted T cells, or PBMCs provided the cDNA or gDNA that served as material.

The CDR3 extends over 14 amino acids. V was pared by 8 bases and J by 2 bases, with 13 bases between. Germline V gives CDR1 SGHDN, CDR2 FVKESK. How the authors handled the data: Amplification of reference gene primers provided the estimated nucleated cell counts. This table comes from immunoSEQ multiplex PCR, and its TCRdb copy is limited to in-frame clones, with some not included. V and J calls plus clone size are reproduced from that table; the DNA served to infer D and trimming. Of 200,000 to 250,000 clones in the sample, about 90% were seen once. The rearrangement uses TRBV14 and TRBJ2-4; D uncertain. The sequencing sample was made of peripheral blood. The TCR was taken from a young man with acute or convalescent COVID-19. As DNA, the CDR3 is TGTGCCAGCTCTTTCGGGTTTACCAAAAACATTCAGTACTTC. Translating gives CASSFGFTKNIQYF.